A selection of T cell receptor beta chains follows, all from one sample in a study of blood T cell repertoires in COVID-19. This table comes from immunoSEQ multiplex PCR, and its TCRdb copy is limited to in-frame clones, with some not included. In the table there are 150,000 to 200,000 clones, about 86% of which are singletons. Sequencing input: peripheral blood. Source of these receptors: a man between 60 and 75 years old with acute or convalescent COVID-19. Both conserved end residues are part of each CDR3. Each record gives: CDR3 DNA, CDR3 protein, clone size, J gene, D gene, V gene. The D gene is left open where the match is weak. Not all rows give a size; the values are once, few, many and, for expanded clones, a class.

CDR3nt: TGTGCCAGCTCACCATGGGCAGGTAGCAATCAGCCCCAGCATTTT
CDR3aa: CASSPWAGSNQPQHF
abundance: once
j_gene: TRBJ1-5
d_gene: NA
v_gene: TRBV18

CDR3nt: TGTGCCAGCAGCCTCTCTCCAGCAGGGTACTATGGCTACACCTTC
CDR3aa: CASSLSPAGYYGYTF
abundance: NA
j_gene: TRBJ1-2
d_gene: NA
v_gene: TRBV14

CDR3nt: TGTGCCAGTAGTAGGGGGGGACCATCAAGATTTAATCAGCCCCAGCATTTT
CDR3aa: CASSRGGPSRFNQPQHF
abundance: NA
j_gene: TRBJ1-5
d_gene: NA
v_gene: TRBV19

CDR3nt: TGTGCCAGCAAGTACCCCGGGAGTCCCCAGCATTTT
CDR3aa: CASKYPGSPQHF
abundance: NA
j_gene: TRBJ1-5
d_gene: NA
v_gene: TRBV2

CDR3nt: TGTGCCAGCAGCTTCCGAGCGGGGGCCTCCACAGATACGCAGTATTTT
CDR3aa: CASSFRAGASTDTQYF
abundance: NA
j_gene: TRBJ2-3
d_gene: TRBD2
v_gene: TRBV7-6

CDR3nt: TGTGCCATCAGTGATCGGAATCAGCCCCAGCATTTT
CDR3aa: CAISDRNQPQHF
abundance: NA
j_gene: TRBJ1-5
d_gene: NA
v_gene: TRBV10-3

CDR3nt: TGTGCCAGCAGCCAAGGATCGGCGAACACCGGGGAGCTGTTTTTT
CDR3aa: CASSQGSANTGELFF
abundance: NA
j_gene: TRBJ2-2
d_gene: NA
v_gene: TRBV3-1/TRBV3-2

CDR3nt: TGCGCCACCCGTGAAGGGGCGGCCACTGAAGCTTTCTTT
CDR3aa: CATREGAATEAFF
abundance: once
j_gene: TRBJ1-1
d_gene: NA
v_gene: TRBV5-1

CDR3nt: TGCAGCGTTGACAGGGGGGTTCTCACTGAAGCTTTCTTT
CDR3aa: CSVDRGVLTEAFF
abundance: NA
j_gene: TRBJ1-1
d_gene: TRBD1
v_gene: TRBV29-1

CDR3nt: TGTGCCAGCAGCTCGCAGGGAGGCGATGAGCAGTTCTTC
CDR3aa: CASSSQGGDEQFF
abundance: NA
j_gene: TRBJ2-1
d_gene: NA
v_gene: TRBV5-4

CDR3nt: TGTGCCAGCTCACCAGCTGTCGGGACAGACTATGGCTACACCTTC
CDR3aa: CASSPAVGTDYGYTF
abundance: NA
j_gene: TRBJ1-2
d_gene: TRBD1
v_gene: TRBV18

CDR3nt: TGTGCCAGCGACTCCTTACAAGAGACCCAGTACTTC
CDR3aa: CASDSLQETQYF
abundance: NA
j_gene: TRBJ2-5
d_gene: NA
v_gene: TRBV3-1/TRBV3-2

CDR3nt: TGCGCCAGCAGCCACGGACAGGCTGGGGAGACCCAGTACTTC
CDR3aa: CASSHGQAGETQYF
abundance: NA
j_gene: TRBJ2-5
d_gene: TRBD1
v_gene: TRBV5-1

CDR3nt: TGTGCCAGTAGTAGGGACAGGGGTTATGACACTGAAGCTTTCTTT
CDR3aa: CASSRDRGYDTEAFF
abundance: NA
j_gene: TRBJ1-1
d_gene: TRBD1
v_gene: TRBV19

CDR3nt: TGCGCCAGCAGCGTGGTGGGACAGGGTTCACCCCTCCACTTT
CDR3aa: CASSVVGQGSPLHF
abundance: NA
j_gene: TRBJ1-6
d_gene: TRBD1
v_gene: TRBV5-1

CDR3nt: TGTGCCAGTTCCCAGACTGAGAACACTGAAGCTTTCTTT
CDR3aa: CASSQTENTEAFF
abundance: NA
j_gene: TRBJ1-1
d_gene: NA
v_gene: TRBV19

CDR3nt: TGTGCCAGCAGCTTCGCAGGGACTGGAAACACCATATATTTT
CDR3aa: CASSFAGTGNTIYF
abundance: NA
j_gene: TRBJ1-3
d_gene: NA
v_gene: TRBV11-2

CDR3nt: TGTGCCAGCAGCCAACCGACAGGGTCAAATGAGCAGTTCTTC
CDR3aa: CASSQPTGSNEQFF
abundance: NA
j_gene: TRBJ2-1
d_gene: TRBD1
v_gene: TRBV3-1/TRBV3-2

CDR3nt: TGTGCCAGCAGCGTAGACAGCTACTACACCTTC
CDR3aa: CASSVDSYYTF
abundance: NA
j_gene: TRBJ1-2
d_gene: NA
v_gene: TRBV9

CDR3nt: TGCGCCAGCAGTATGACTAGTGGCACAGATACGCAGTATTTT
CDR3aa: CASSMTSGTDTQYF
abundance: NA
j_gene: TRBJ2-3
d_gene: NA
v_gene: TRBV10-2

CDR3nt: TGTGCCAGCAGTTACCAAGGGGGTGCGACTAATGAAAAACTGTTTTTT
CDR3aa: CASSYQGGATNEKLFF
abundance: NA
j_gene: TRBJ1-4
d_gene: NA
v_gene: TRBV6-5

CDR3nt: TGTGCCAGCAGTTTGTTGCTAGCGCCCAGCACAGATACGCAGTATTTT
CDR3aa: CASSLLLAPSTDTQYF
abundance: NA
j_gene: TRBJ2-3
d_gene: NA
v_gene: TRBV6-5

CDR3nt: TGCGCCAGCAGCAGGGAGGGCACTGAAGCTTTCTTT
CDR3aa: CASSREGTEAFF
abundance: NA
j_gene: TRBJ1-1
d_gene: NA
v_gene: TRBV5-1

CDR3nt: TGTGCCAGCAGTGATGGAGGGTCCGACACCGGGGAGCTGTTTTTT
CDR3aa: CASSDGGSDTGELFF
abundance: medium-sized
j_gene: TRBJ2-2
d_gene: NA
v_gene: TRBV25-1

CDR3nt: TGTGCCTGGAGTCGTGGGACTAGCGGCTTATACAATGAGCAGTTCTTC
CDR3aa: CAWSRGTSGLYNEQFF
abundance: NA
j_gene: TRBJ2-1
d_gene: TRBD2
v_gene: TRBV30

CDR3nt: TGTGCCAGTAGTCCCGAGGGAGGCAGCTATGGCTACACCTTC
CDR3aa: CASSPEGGSYGYTF
abundance: NA
j_gene: TRBJ1-2
d_gene: NA
v_gene: TRBV19

CDR3nt: TGTGCCAGCCGCCGGACGGGGGTTAGCAATCAGCCCCAGCATTTT
CDR3aa: CASRRTGVSNQPQHF
abundance: NA
j_gene: TRBJ1-5
d_gene: NA
v_gene: TRBV28

CDR3nt: TGTGCCAGCTCACCCTACGGACAGGGGGGTGAAAAACTGTTTTTT
CDR3aa: CASSPYGQGGEKLFF
abundance: NA
j_gene: TRBJ1-4
d_gene: TRBD1
v_gene: TRBV18

CDR3nt: TGTGCCTGGAAGGGGGGGCCCCATAATTCACCCCTCCACTTT
CDR3aa: CAWKGGPHNSPLHF
abundance: NA
j_gene: TRBJ1-6
d_gene: NA
v_gene: TRBV30

CDR3nt: TGTGCCAGCAGCCAAGAATTACAGTATAATTCACCCCTCCACTTT
CDR3aa: CASSQELQYNSPLHF
abundance: NA
j_gene: TRBJ1-6
d_gene: NA
v_gene: TRBV3-1/TRBV3-2

CDR3nt: TGCGCCAGCAGCACCGGGACAGGGGTCTACGAGCAGTACTTC
CDR3aa: CASSTGTGVYEQYF
abundance: few
j_gene: TRBJ2-7
d_gene: TRBD1
v_gene: TRBV4-1

CDR3nt: TGTGCCAGCAGTCACTTCGGGGTCAGCCCCCAGGAGCCCCAGCATTTT
CDR3aa: CASSHFGVSPQEPQHF
abundance: NA
j_gene: TRBJ1-5
d_gene: NA
v_gene: TRBV6-5

CDR3nt: TGTGCCATCAGTGGGGCCGACAGGCAGCCCCAGCATTTT
CDR3aa: CAISGADRQPQHF
abundance: NA
j_gene: TRBJ1-5
d_gene: NA
v_gene: TRBV10-3

CDR3nt: TGTGCCAGCAACCTTCCTCTCGGGCAGTACTTC
CDR3aa: CASNLPLGQYF
abundance: NA
j_gene: TRBJ2-7
d_gene: NA
v_gene: TRBV6-5

CDR3nt: TGTGCCTGGAGGGGACTGAGTACCGTCGACACCATATATTTT
CDR3aa: CAWRGLSTVDTIYF
abundance: NA
j_gene: TRBJ1-3
d_gene: NA
v_gene: TRBV30

CDR3nt: TGTGCCGGTACGCTGGGGCTTGCGTCCTACGAGCAGTACTTC
CDR3aa: CAGTLGLASYEQYF
abundance: NA
j_gene: TRBJ2-7
d_gene: NA
v_gene: TRBV28

CDR3nt: TGTGCCAGCAGCTCCCGGCGGGGGACGAACACCGGGGAGCTGTTTTTT
CDR3aa: CASSSRRGTNTGELFF
abundance: once
j_gene: TRBJ2-2
d_gene: NA
v_gene: TRBV21-1

CDR3nt: TGTGCCAGCTCACCCAGCGGAATGAACACTGAAGCTTTCTTT
CDR3aa: CASSPSGMNTEAFF
abundance: NA
j_gene: TRBJ1-1
d_gene: NA
v_gene: TRBV18

CDR3nt: TGTGCCAGCAGCGTCGACAGAAACTATGGCTACACCTTC
CDR3aa: CASSVDRNYGYTF
abundance: NA
j_gene: TRBJ1-2
d_gene: NA
v_gene: TRBV9

CDR3nt: TGTGCCTGGAGCCGTCTTTTATACGGTGAGCAGTACTTC
CDR3aa: CAWSRLLYGEQYF
abundance: NA
j_gene: TRBJ2-7
d_gene: NA
v_gene: TRBV30

CDR3nt: TGTGCCAGCAGCGTTTCTAGCGGGGAAGTCAATGAGCAGTTCTTC
CDR3aa: CASSVSSGEVNEQFF
abundance: NA
j_gene: TRBJ2-1
d_gene: TRBD2
v_gene: TRBV9

CDR3nt: TGTGCCAGCGCACGATCTGCGGCTAATGAAAAACTGTTTTTT
CDR3aa: CASARSAANEKLFF
abundance: NA
j_gene: TRBJ1-4
d_gene: NA
v_gene: TRBV9

CDR3nt: TGTGCCAGCAGTTTCCCAGGGAACACTGAAGCTTTCTTT
CDR3aa: CASSFPGNTEAFF
abundance: NA
j_gene: TRBJ1-1
d_gene: NA
v_gene: TRBV28

CDR3nt: TGTGCCAGCAGCTTAGCGGGGCCGAACACTGAAGCTTTCTTT
CDR3aa: CASSLAGPNTEAFF
abundance: NA
j_gene: TRBJ1-1
d_gene: NA
v_gene: TRBV7-9